Below, 9 T cell receptor beta chains from the same sample are listed, as sequenced in a study of CD8 T cells in Susac syndrome. It was with random hexamers that roughly 0.5 to 1 ug RNA was reverse transcribed. TCRdb processed the immunoSEQ multiplex PCR reads anew with MiXCR; each CDR3 protein has one entry. In the table there are about 150,000 distinct CDR3 sequences, roughly 95% of which are singletons. The sample comprised CD4+ T cells from PBMCs. The origin of the receptors is a human donor with Susac syndrome.

V gene TRBV4-1 combines with J gene TRBJ2-7; TRBD1 or TRBD2 may be the D gene (6 bases each). V was shortened by 2 bases and J by 0 bases, with 20 bases between the two germline ends. The CDR3 length is 18 residues. The germline CDR1 and CDR2 sequences are MGHRA and YSYEKL. The CDR3 bases are TGCGCCAGCAGCCAAATCCCCGAAGGAGGGGGGTTCTCCTACGAGCAGTACTTC. Translation: CASSQIPEGGGFSYEQYF.

The chain has TRBV30 and TRBJ1-1; 11 bases agree with TRBD1. In germline, CDR1 is GTSNPN, CDR2 SVGIG (reference sequence). Trimming took 4 bases from V and 1 from J; bases not matched to a gene: 8. The length of the CDR3 is 16 residues. The DNA for the CDR3 is TGTGCCTGGACTCGGACAGGGGGCAGGAGGAACACTGAAGCTTTCTTT. It translates to CAWTRTGGRRNTEAFF.

The chain carries TRBV3-1 and TRBJ1-6; possibly TRBD1 for D (5 bases). The V gene lost 10 bases and the J gene lost 10 bases, with 14 bases spanning the gap. The CDR3 runs 12 residues. CDR1 and CDR2 (germline): LGHDT, YNNKEL (reference sequence). The DNA for the CDR3 is TGTGCCACCAAAACGGGGGAATCACCCCTCCACTTT. Translated, it gives CATKTGESPLHF.

V gene TRBV7-2 combines with J gene TRBJ2-1; 8 bases fit TRBD2. Per germline, CDR1 SGHTA and CDR2 FQGNSA. The ends lost 5 bases at V and 9 bases at J; junction bases unmatched: 9. The CDR3 is made up of 14 amino acids. This CDR3 reads CASSQIAGSLEQFF. CDR3 sequence (DNA): TGTGCCAGCAGCCAAATAGCGGGGTCTCTTGAGCAGTTCTTC.

On this clonotype: Here the CDR3 omits its conserved ending phenylalanine or tryptophan, so a read error is the likely source. The limits of the CDR3 on the DNA are not certain, so only TCRdb's listed CDR3 is given. CDR3 region: CASSHQDRSV. The chain employs TRBV7-9 and TRBJ2-4; the table's D gene call, TRBD1, was not cross checked with the DNA. The CDR3 extends over 10 residues, inclusive of both ends. Germline V gene sequence: CDR1 SEHNR, CDR2 FQNEAQ (reference sequence).

V and J are TRBV7-3 and TRBJ2-2; D tentatively fits TRBD1 or TRBD2 (6 bases each). Trimming removed 5 bases at V and 7 bases at J, with 17 bases between. Germline V gene sequence: CDR1 SGHTA, CDR2 FQGTGA. The CDR3 totals 15 residues. CDR3 amino acids: CASSARQAAGGELFF. The DNA of the CDR3 is TGTGCCAGCAGCGCACGACAGGCAGCGGGCGGGGAGCTGTTTTTT. Full variable domain (remainder filled in from reference TRBV7-3 and TRBJ2-2): GAGVSQTPSNKVTEKGKYVELRCDPISGHTALYWYRQSLGQGPEFLIYFQGTGAADDSGLPNDRFFAVRPEGSVSTLKIQRTERGDSAVYLCASSARQAAGGELFFGEGSRLTVL.

The chain carries TRBV7-2 and TRBJ1-2, with 9 bases that match TRBD1. The V and J ends lost 1 base and 7 bases, in that order; junction bases with no gene match: 4. Per germline, CDR1 SGHTA and CDR2 FQGNSA. This CDR3 has 14 amino acids. CDR3 coding DNA: TGTGCCAGCAGCTTAGTAGGGACAGGGTCTGGCTACACCTTC. Its protein product is CASSLVGTGSGYTF.

The table lists this clonotype with a count of one. The chain has TRBV19 and TRBJ2-4; possibly TRBD2 for D (5 bases). This CDR3 has 15 residues. Looked up from germline, CDR1 is LNHDA and CDR2 is SQIVND (reference sequence). V lost 4 bases and J 5 bases, leaving 15 bases between the germline ends. CDR3 bases: TGTGCCAGTAGTAGCAGGCTCCGAGCGGAAAACATTCAGTACTTC. Its translation is CASSSRLRAENIQYF.

The CDR3 sequence: CASSQSGTGSEKLFF. The CDR3 DNA reads as TGCGCCAGCAGTCAATCGGGGACAGGGAGTGAAAAACTGTTTTTT. This chain joins TRBV23-1 and TRBJ1-4; TRBD1 aligns across 9 bases. TRBV23-1 is labeled an ORF, and its function is uncertain. The CDR3 runs to 15 residues. V lost 0 bases and J lost 7; bases outside the gene matches: 3.